Here is one TCR beta chain with its context. Its target is unknown. The sample belongs to a study of molecular identifiers for immune sequencing clone quantification. Across the whole study: Replicates split RNA from around 18,000 or 91,000 naive CD8 cells five ways, and the researchers sequenced four portions. Study-level findings and limits: Effector cells had over 99% of their molecules in clones above 20 RNA copies, while naive cells had under 1%.

Previously described methods and listed TCR primers produced bulk TCR libraries. In TCRdb, the PCR reads were re-called with MiXCR into one record per CDR3 protein. The sample shows approximately 550,000 distinct CDR3 sequences, 20% to 25% of them seen only once. This CDR3 contains 16 residues. Germline CDR1 and CDR2: WSHSY and SAAADI. After removal of 0 bases from V and 3 bases from J, the junction contained 8 bases not matched to a gene. Sequenced input: naive CD8+ T cells from blood, with Jurkat cell RNA spiked in. As for subset: FACS-sorted CD8+CD4-CCR7+CD45RA+ naive T cells. The TCR originated in a human donor in good health. Some libraries in this study had Jurkat cell RNA spiked in. The rearrangement links TRBV10-2 to TRBJ2-7; 7 nucleotides agree with TRBD2. CDR3 region: CASSESGAGGGYEQYF. In DNA, the CDR3 is TGCGCCAGCAGTGAGTCCGGGGCCGGCGGGGGCTACGAGCAGTACTTC.